This T cell receptor (beta chain) was captured in a study of blood T cell repertoires in COVID-19. Assay: immunoSEQ multiplex PCR; the TCRdb copy retains only in-frame clones and omits some. The sample consists of roughly 52,000 clones, 82% of them appearing once. The V gene's germline CDR1 is SGHRS and CDR2 YFSETQ. The ends lost 4 bases at V and 5 bases at J; junction bases unmatched: 11. There are 15 residues in the CDR3. The chain employs TRBV5-1 and TRBJ2-5; 7 positions match TRBD2. The sequencing input was peripheral blood. The receptor was isolated from a man older than 75 with COVID-19, enrolled during active disease. In nucleotides, the CDR3 is TGCGCCAGCAGCGGACGGCAGGGACTACGGGAGACCCAGTACTTC. This gives the protein CASSGRQGLRETQYF. Drawing the rest from reference TRBV5-1 and TRBJ2-5, the complete variable domain is KAGVTQTPRYLIKTRGQQVTLSCSPISGHRSVSWYQQTPGQGLQFLFEYFSETQRNKGNFPGRFSGRQFSNSRSEMNVSTLELGDSALYLCASSGRQGLRETQYFGPGTRLLVL.